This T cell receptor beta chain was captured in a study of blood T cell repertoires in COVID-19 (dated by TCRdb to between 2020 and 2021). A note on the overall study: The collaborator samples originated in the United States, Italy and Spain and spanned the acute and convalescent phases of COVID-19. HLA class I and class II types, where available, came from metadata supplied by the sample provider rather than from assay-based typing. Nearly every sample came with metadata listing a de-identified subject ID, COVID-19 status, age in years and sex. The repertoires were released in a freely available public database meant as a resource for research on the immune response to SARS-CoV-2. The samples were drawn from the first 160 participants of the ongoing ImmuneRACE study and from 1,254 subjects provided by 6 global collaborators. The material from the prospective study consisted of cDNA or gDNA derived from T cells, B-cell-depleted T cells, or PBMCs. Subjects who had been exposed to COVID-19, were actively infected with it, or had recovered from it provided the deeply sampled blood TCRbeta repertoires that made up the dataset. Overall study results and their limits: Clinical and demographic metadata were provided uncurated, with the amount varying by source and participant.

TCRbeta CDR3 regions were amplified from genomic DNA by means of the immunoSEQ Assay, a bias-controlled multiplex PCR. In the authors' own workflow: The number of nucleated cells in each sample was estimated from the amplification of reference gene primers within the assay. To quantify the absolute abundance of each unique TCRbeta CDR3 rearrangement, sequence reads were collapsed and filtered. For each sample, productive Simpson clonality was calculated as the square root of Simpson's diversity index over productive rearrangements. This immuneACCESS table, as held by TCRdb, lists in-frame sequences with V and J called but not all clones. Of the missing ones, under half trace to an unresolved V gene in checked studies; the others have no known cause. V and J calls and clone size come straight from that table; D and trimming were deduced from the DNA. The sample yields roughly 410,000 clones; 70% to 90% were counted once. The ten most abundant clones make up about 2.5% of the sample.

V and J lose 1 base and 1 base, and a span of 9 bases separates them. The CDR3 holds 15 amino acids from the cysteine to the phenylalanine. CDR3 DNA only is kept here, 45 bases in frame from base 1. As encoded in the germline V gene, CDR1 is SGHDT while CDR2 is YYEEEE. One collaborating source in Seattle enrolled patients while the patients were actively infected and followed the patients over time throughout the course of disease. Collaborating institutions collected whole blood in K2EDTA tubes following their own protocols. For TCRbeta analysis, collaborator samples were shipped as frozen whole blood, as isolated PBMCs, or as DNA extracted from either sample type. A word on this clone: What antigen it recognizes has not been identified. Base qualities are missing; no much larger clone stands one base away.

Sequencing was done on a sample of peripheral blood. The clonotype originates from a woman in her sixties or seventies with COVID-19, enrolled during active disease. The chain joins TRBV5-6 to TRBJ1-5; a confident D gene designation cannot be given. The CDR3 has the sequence CASSLSALSNQPQHF. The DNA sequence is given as TGTGCCAGCAGCTTGTCGGCACTAAGCAATCAGCCCCAGCATTTT.